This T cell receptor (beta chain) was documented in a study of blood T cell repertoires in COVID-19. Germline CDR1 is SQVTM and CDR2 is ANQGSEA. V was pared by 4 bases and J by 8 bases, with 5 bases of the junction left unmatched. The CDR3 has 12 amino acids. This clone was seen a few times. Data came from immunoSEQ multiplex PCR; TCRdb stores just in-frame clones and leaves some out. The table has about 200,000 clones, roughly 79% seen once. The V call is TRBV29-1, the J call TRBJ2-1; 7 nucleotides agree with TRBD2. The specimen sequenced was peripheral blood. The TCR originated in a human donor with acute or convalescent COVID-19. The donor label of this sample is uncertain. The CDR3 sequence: CSVGTRGDEQFF. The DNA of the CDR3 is TGCAGCGTTGGGACCCGGGGGGATGAGCAGTTCTTC.